These 9 T cell receptor beta chains originate from one sample sequenced in a study of STAT3 mutations in large granular lymphocyte leukemia (dated by TCRdb to between 2019 and 2020). The library was built by means of the immunoSEQ multiplex PCR assay. The source is immuneACCESS, and TCRdb retained only in-frame sequences with V and J called. Part of the clones is not carried over; for the studies checked, unresolved V genes explain less than half of this, and the remainder is unexplained. The sample table records more than 800 clones; 55% of these occur just once. Roughly 49% of the sample rests with the top ten. On the study overall, not on this receptor specifically: At least one immunodominant TCRbeta clonotype was present in every T-LGLL patient, and multiple immunodominant subclonotypes appeared in about half of the T-LGLL patients.

The antigens of these receptors remain unknown. The sequencing input was PBMCs. The receptors stem from a human donor with T large granular lymphocyte leukemia. Some clones in this sample may be carry-over from other donors' samples.

The chain uses TRBV9 and TRBJ1-2; TRBD1 might be the D (6 bases). This CDR3 is 13 amino acids long. Trimming cost V 4 bases and J 6 bases, with 13 bases left between them. CDR1 is SGDLS, CDR2 YYNGEE, per germline. The CDR3 DNA reads TGTGCCAGCAGCCCGACAGGTATCCATGGCTACACCTTC. It encodes CASSPTGIHGYTF. Full variable domain (remainder filled in from reference TRBV9 and TRBJ1-2): DSGVTQTPKHLITATGQRVTLRCSPRSGDLSVYWYQQSLDQGLQFLIQYYNGEERAKGNILERFSAQQFPDLHSELNLSSLELGDSALYFCASSPTGIHGYTFGSGTRLTVV.

The chain uses TRBV7-9 and TRBJ2-7, with D maybe TRBD2 (5 bases). Trimming cost V 7 bases and J 3 bases, with 16 bases left between them. Germline V gene lookup returns CDR1 SEHNR and CDR2 FQNEAQ (reference sequence). The CDR3 consists of 14 residues. CDR3 coding DNA: TGTGCCAGCATCCCGCTTCATCGGGGCTACGAGCAGTACTTC. Protein product: CASIPLHRGYEQYF. The whole variable domain, filled in from reference TRBV7-9 and TRBJ2-7, reads DTGVSQNPRHKITKRGQNVTFRCDPISEHNRLYWYRQTLGQGPEFLTYFQNEAQLEKSRLLSDRFSAERPKGSFSTLEIQRTEQGDSAMYLCASIPLHRGYEQYFGPGTRLTVT.

This clone has only a few counts. The genes are TRBV6-6 and TRBJ2-3; D is ambiguous. The V end was cut by 2 bases, the J end by 5 bases, with 8 bases between. The CDR3 length is 13 residues. Germline V gene lookup returns CDR1 MNHNY and CDR2 SVGAGI (reference sequence). The CDR3 loop reads CASSYHARDTQYF. DNA of the CDR3: TGTGCCAGCAGTTACCACGCACGAGATACGCAGTATTTT.

This clone occurred once. The chain combines TRBV29-1 with TRBJ2-7, with D possibly matching TRBD2 (6 bases). CDR1 and CDR2 (germline): SQVTM, ANQGSEA. The CDR3 totals 13 residues. The V and J ends lost 3 bases and 1 base respectively, with 10 bases between them. CDR3 in DNA: TGCAGCGTTGAGACTAGTAATTCCTACGAGCAGTACTTC. Its protein is CSVETSNSYEQYF.

This clone was detected only a few times. This chain joins TRBV11-2 and TRBJ2-7; D not certain. Germline V gene data show CDR1 as SGHAT and CDR2 as FQNNGV. V lost 1 base to trimming and J lost 1 base, with 8 bases between them. The CDR3 is 14 residues long. The CDR3 nucleotides read TGTGCCAGCAGCTTAGCGCAGCTATCCTACGAGCAGTACTTC. It specifies CASSLAQLSYEQYF.

This clone has more than one count but fewer than ten. This rearrangement joins TRBV16 to TRBJ1-1; no reliable D call. Germline V gene sequence: CDR1 KGHSY, CDR2 FQNENV. The V end lost 0 bases, the J end lost 0 bases, and 11 bases lay between the germline ends. The CDR3 totals 16 residues. CDR3 loop: CASSQSPLGLNTEAFF. CDR3 coding DNA: TGTGCCAGCAGCCAATCCCCGTTAGGTTTGAACACTGAAGCTTTCTTT.

The genes are TRBV30 and TRBJ1-6; no clear D gene. The V and J ends lost 3 bases and 7 bases respectively, with 22 bases between them. This CDR3 spans 17 amino acids. CDR1 is GTSNPN and CDR2 is SVGIG in the germline V gene (reference sequence). The CDR3 reads CAWSVLSVGNINSPLHF. Written as DNA, the CDR3 is TGTGCCTGGAGCGTCCTCTCCGTAGGGAATATCAATTCACCCCTCCACTTT. Filled out from reference TRBV30 and TRBJ1-6, the complete variable domain reads SQTIHQWPATLVQPVGSPLSLECTVEGTSNPNLYWYRQAAGRGLQLLFYSVGIGQISSEVPQNLSASRPQDRQFILSSKKLLLSDSGFYLCAWSVLSVGNINSPLHFGNGTRLTVT.

The chain joins TRBV6-6 to TRBJ1-5; D is ambiguous. Germline-derived CDR1 and CDR2 are MNHNY and SVGAGI (reference sequence). The V end lost 5 bases, the J end lost 5 bases, and 7 bases lay between the germline ends. The CDR3 spans 12 residues. CDR3: CASSKTDQPQHF. Here the CDR3 DNA reads TGTGCCAGCAGTAAAACAGATCAGCCCCAGCATTTT.

This chain connects TRBV7-8 to TRBJ1-1, with D perhaps TRBD1 (5 bases). V lost 2 bases to trimming and J lost 6 bases, with 16 bases between them. Germline loops: CDR1 SGHVS, CDR2 FQNEAQ. The CDR3 consists of 15 residues. As DNA, the CDR3 is TGTGCCAGCAGCTTAATAAGGGGCCTAGGGGCTGAAGCTTTCTTT. It is translated as CASSLIRGLGAEAFF. Variable domain in full (rest from reference TRBV7-8 and TRBJ1-1): GAGVSQSPRYKVAKRGQDVALRCDPISGHVSLFWYQQALGQGPEFLTYFQNEAQLDKSGLPSDRFFAERPEGSVSTLKIQRTQQEDSAVYLCASSLIRGLGAEAFFGQGTRLTVV.